These 27 T cell receptor beta chains were sequenced from one sample in a study of CD8 T cells in Susac syndrome. Random hexamers primed reverse transcription of about 0.5 to 1 ug RNA. One entry per CDR3 protein, called by TCRdb with MiXCR from the immunoSEQ multiplex PCR reads. The sample yields some 200,000 distinct CDR3 sequences, around 90% seen once. The sample comprised CD4+ T cells from PBMCs. The origin of the receptors is a human donor with Susac syndrome.

The CDR3 coding sequence is TGTGCCAGCAGTCTCGGGAAGGAGGGGTTCTTC. Residues: CASSLGKEGFF. V usage is TRBV7-2 and J usage is TRBJ2-1; D perhaps matches TRBD2 (6 bases). CDR1 and CDR2 (germline): SGHTA, FQGNSA. The CDR3 sequence is 11 residues long. With 6 bases removed from V and 15 bases from J, the gap between germline ends came to 15 bases.

The V and J genes are TRBV2 and TRBJ2-7; 7 positions match TRBD1. V lost 5 bases to trimming and J lost 5 bases; unmatched junction nucleotides: 3. The germline CDR1 and CDR2 sequences are SNHLY and FYNNEI. This CDR3 is built from 12 residues. In nucleotides, the CDR3 is TGTGCCAGCAGTCTACAGGGGAACGAGCAGTACTTC. This gives the protein CASSLQGNEQYF.

This chain joins TRBV18 and TRBJ2-3; unclear D gene. Looked up from germline, CDR1 is KGHSH and CDR2 is LQKENI. The ends were cut back, 0 bases at V and 3 bases at J, with 7 bases in the middle. There are 14 residues in the CDR3. The chain's CDR3 is CASSPPGYTDTQYF. DNA for the CDR3: TGTGCCAGCTCACCACCCGGGTATACAGATACGCAGTATTTT.

J is TRBJ2-3 and V is TRBV6-6; weak D call: TRBD2 (5 bases). The CDR3 contains 12 residues. Trimming stripped 8 bases from V and 4 bases from J, with 10 bases between. CDR1 is MNHNY and CDR2 is SVGAGI in the germline V gene (reference sequence). The CDR3 DNA follows: TGTGCCAGCGTGGGAGCTGCAGATACGCAGTATTTT. It codes for CASVGAADTQYF.

J is TRBJ2-7 and V is TRBV4-2; D tentatively fits TRBD1 or TRBD2 (5 bases each). V was cut by 4 bases and J by 0 bases, with 16 bases left in between. From germline, CDR1 is LGHNA and CDR2 YNFKEQ. The length of the CDR3 is 16 residues. Here the CDR3 DNA reads TGTGCCAGCAGCCCCAAAAGCCGGGACCACTCCTACGAGCAGTACTTC. Translated, it gives CASSPKSRDHSYEQYF.

The chain recombines TRBV7-6 with TRBJ2-5, with TRBD2 matching over 9 bases. Germline-derived CDR1 and CDR2 are SGHVS and FNYEAQ. This CDR3 is 17 amino acids long. The trim removed 5 bases at V and 4 bases at J, leaving 14 bases unmatched. The CDR3 loop is CASSLGLASLSGETQYF. The CDR3 DNA is TGTGCCAGCAGCCTGGGACTAGCCTCCCTTTCTGGAGAGACCCAGTACTTC.

The chain couples TRBV7-2 to TRBJ2-7; D unclear. Germline CDR1 is SGHTA and CDR2 is FQGNSA. V was shortened by 2 bases and J by 2 bases, with 13 bases between the two germline ends. The length of the CDR3 is 15 residues. CDR3 in amino acids: CASSLFTGETYEQYF. Here the CDR3 DNA reads TGTGCCAGCAGCTTATTCACCGGAGAGACCTACGAGCAGTACTTC.

The CDR3 loop reads CASSPPGLAGGVYEQYF. In DNA, the CDR3 is TGTGCCAGCAGTCCACCGGGACTAGCGGGAGGGGTTTACGAGCAGTACTTC. V is TRBV28 and J is TRBJ2-7; 16 bases match TRBD2. The CDR3 contains 17 residues. J gave up 4 bases and V 5 bases, and 8 bases lay outside the gene matches. CDR1 and CDR2 from the germline V gene are MDHEN and SYDVKM.

This chain joins TRBV15 and TRBJ2-6; 10 bases align to TRBD1. The CDR3 totals 19 residues. Looked up from germline, CDR1 is LNHNV and CDR2 is YYDKDF (reference sequence). V was clipped by 1 base and J by 1 base; unmatched bases: 7. CDR3 coding DNA: TGTGCCACCAGCAGAGTGACAGGGGGCGATAGGTCTGGGGCCAACGTCCTGACTTTC. Translating it yields CATSRVTGGDRSGANVLTF.

This chain uses TRBV20-1 with TRBJ1-1; 10 bases fit TRBD1. Trimming removed 6 bases from V and 4 bases from J; junction bases left unmatched: 2. CDR3 length: 12 amino acids. Germline V gene data show CDR1 as DFQATT and CDR2 as SNEGSKA (reference sequence). CDR3 nucleotide sequence: TGCAGTGCACGGACAGGGGGCACTGAAGCTTTCTTT. It yields the protein CSARTGGTEAFF.

The chain uses TRBV4-1 and TRBJ1-5, with a possible D match to TRBD1 (5 bases). CDR1 is MGHRA, CDR2 YSYEKL, per germline. V dropped 2 bases and J dropped 2 bases, with 10 bases sitting between them. This CDR3 contains 15 residues. Here the CDR3 DNA reads TGCGCCAGCAGCCAAACCGCGGGGGGCAATCAGCCCCAGCATTTT. It encodes CASSQTAGGNQPQHF.

The chain uses TRBV5-1 and TRBJ2-7, with D unresolved. Germline loops: CDR1 SGHRS, CDR2 YFSETQ. The ends were cut back, 2 bases at V and 3 bases at J, with 9 bases in the middle. The CDR3 sequence is 13 residues long. DNA of the CDR3: TGCGCCAGCAGCTTTGAAGGGATCTACGAGCAGTACTTC. Translated: CASSFEGIYEQYF.

The rearrangement uses TRBV11-2 and TRBJ1-1; D is unresolved. Germline CDR1 and CDR2: SGHAT and FQNNGV. The CDR3 runs 14 residues. With 4 bases removed from V and 7 bases from J, the gap between germline ends came to 16 bases. The chain's CDR3 is CASSSQLETGEAFF. Here the CDR3 DNA reads TGTGCCAGCAGCTCCCAATTAGAGACTGGTGAAGCTTTCTTT.

This clonotype has just one count. The J gene is TRBJ1-2, the V gene TRBV3-1; the D is unclear. CDR3 length: 14 amino acids. The germline V gene encodes CDR1 LGHDT and CDR2 YNNKEL (reference sequence). Trimming pared 0 bases from V and 0 bases from J, leaving 5 bases between. The CDR3 sequence is CASSQEVANYGYTF. Written as DNA, the CDR3 is TGTGCCAGCAGCCAAGAGGTGGCTAACTATGGCTACACCTTC.

A word on this clonotype: The germline gene is not matched at one end of the junction; a read error may be the cause. V usage is TRBV7-7 and J usage is TRBJ2-1; D is uncertain. Germline V gene sequence: CDR1 SSHAT, CDR2 FNYEAQ (reference sequence). The CDR3 has 16 residues. The CDR3 here is CASSSRLRSSYNEQFF. CDR3 DNA sequence: TGTGCTAGCAGCTCTAGACTTCGAAGCTCCTACAATGAGCAGTTCTTC.

This clonotype was detected a few times. This chain uses TRBV7-9 with TRBJ2-1; D is undetermined. Per the germline V gene, CDR1 is SEHNR and CDR2 is FQNEAQ (reference sequence). Between the trimmed V and J ends, which lost 5 bases and 6 bases, there was a span of 5 bases. CDR3 length equals 11 residues. The CDR3 sequence is CASSRGNEQFF. The CDR3 DNA sequence: TGTGCCAGCAGCAGAGGCAATGAGCAGTTCTTC.

The chain's CDR3 is CSVTTDQETQYF. The DNA of the CDR3 is TGCAGTGTTACGACAGACCAAGAGACCCAGTACTTC. The chain employs TRBV20-1 and TRBJ2-5, with D tentatively TRBD1 (5 bases). The germline V and J ends were trimmed by 7 bases and 0 bases, with 9 bases remaining between them. The germline gives CDR1 DFQATT, CDR2 SNEGSKA (reference sequence). This CDR3 comprises 12 residues.

CDR3 protein: CSVGVSGGPGELFF. For the CDR3, the DNA is TGCAGCGTGGGAGTATCGGGGGGGCCCGGGGAGCTGTTTTTT. The chain has TRBV29-1 and TRBJ2-2; 8 positions match TRBD2. The length of the CDR3 is 14 residues. V gave up 6 bases and J gave up 6 bases; unmatched junction bases: 9. Germline loops: CDR1 SQVTM, CDR2 ANQGSEA.

There are a few counts of this clonotype. This chain connects TRBV5-1 to TRBJ2-1; D uncertain. Germline V gives CDR1 SGHRS, CDR2 YFSETQ. The CDR3 spans 16 residues. The V end lost 4 bases, the J end lost 0 bases, and 14 bases lay between the germline ends. CDR3 coding DNA: TGCGCCAGCAGCGTCATACTCAGGAGCTCCTACAATGAGCAGTTCTTC. Translated, it gives CASSVILRSSYNEQFF.

The rearrangement uses TRBV9 and TRBJ1-1; 8 bases are a match to TRBD1. Looked up from germline, CDR1 is SGDLS and CDR2 is YYNGEE. The CDR3 covers 15 residues. After removal of 0 bases from V and 0 bases from J, the junction contained 1 base not matched to a gene. CDR3 sequence (DNA): TGTGCCAGCAGCGTAGGACAGGGGATGAACACTGAAGCTTTCTTT. This codes for CASSVGQGMNTEAFF.

The chain joins TRBV3-1 to TRBJ2-7; 8 nucleotides agree with TRBD1. The germline CDR1 and CDR2 sequences are LGHDT and YNNKEL (reference sequence). The CDR3 contains 13 residues. V gave up 8 bases and J gave up 5 bases; unmatched junction bases: 8. The DNA for the CDR3 is TGTGCCAGCGTACGACAGGGGACGGACGAGCAGTACTTC. Translated, it gives CASVRQGTDEQYF.

This clonotype was observed a few times. The genes are TRBV6-5 and TRBJ2-5, with D unclear. The CDR3 totals 15 residues. V was shortened by 0 bases and J by 4 bases, with 12 bases between the two germline ends. Germline CDR1 and CDR2: MNHEY and SVGAGI. The CDR3 protein is CASSYSRAPTETQYF. Here the CDR3 DNA reads TGTGCCAGCAGTTACTCTAGGGCCCCCACAGAGACCCAGTACTTC.

This clonotype was counted a single time. This sequence joins TRBV7-3 and TRBJ1-2, with D tentatively TRBD1 (6 bases). The germline V and J ends were trimmed by 5 bases and 4 bases, with 20 bases remaining between them. Germline-derived CDR1 and CDR2 are SGHTA and FQGTGA. The CDR3 totals 16 residues. The CDR3 region is CASSPDRYTQFYGYTF. DNA of the CDR3: TGTGCCAGCAGCCCGGACAGATATACACAATTCTATGGCTACACCTTC.

The chain uses TRBV18 and TRBJ2-4; D unclear. The CDR3 is 13 amino acids. Germline loops: CDR1 KGHSH, CDR2 LQKENI. The germline V and J ends were trimmed by 5 bases and 4 bases, with 9 bases remaining between them. The CDR3 loop reads CASSSGEKNIQYF. As DNA, the CDR3 is TGTGCCAGCTCATCAGGAGAAAAAAACATTCAGTACTTC. Full variable domain (remainder filled in from reference TRBV18 and TRBJ2-4): NAGVMQNPRHLVRRRGQEARLRCSPMKGHSHVYWYRQLPEEGLKFMVYLQKENIIDESGMPKERFSAEFPKEGPSILRIQQVVRGDSAAYFCASSSGEKNIQYFGAGTRLSVL.

The gene calls are TRBV5-1 and TRBJ2-1; possibly TRBD2 for D (6 bases). The V gene lost 0 bases and the J gene lost 5 bases, with 9 bases spanning the gap. The V gene's germline CDR1 is SGHRS and CDR2 YFSETQ. The CDR3 is 14 residues long. This CDR3 is CASSLATSNNEQFF. The CDR3 DNA is TGCGCCAGCAGCTTGGCAACTAGCAACAATGAGCAGTTCTTC.

The genes are TRBV6-5 and TRBJ2-7, with 12 bases aligning to TRBD2. The CDR3 is made up of 17 amino acids. Germline V gene data show CDR1 as MNHEY and CDR2 as SVGAGI. J lost 2 bases, V lost 0 bases, and 5 bases had no gene match. The CDR3 DNA reads TGTGCCAGCAGTTACTCATCTAGCGGGGGGGTAACCTACGAGCAGTACTTC. Amino acids: CASSYSSSGGVTYEQYF.

V usage is TRBV27 and J usage is TRBJ2-1, with no clear D. Germline V gene data show CDR1 as MNHEY and CDR2 as SMNVEV (reference sequence). CDR3 size: 13 residues. V shed 5 bases and J shed 8 bases, with 13 bases lying between them. The CDR3 bases are TGTGCCAGCAGTCCTCGGACGGCCCATGAGCAGTTCTTC. It specifies CASSPRTAHEQFF.